A selection of T cell receptor beta chains follows, all from one sample in a study of blood T cell repertoires in COVID-19. The protocol was immunoSEQ multiplex PCR, while the TCRdb copy is restricted to in-frame clones and leaves out a portion. The profile shows roughly 200,000 clones, approximately 78% of them singletons. The specimen was peripheral blood. These receptors all come from a woman aged 80 or over with COVID-19, enrolled during active disease. Each CDR3 is given with its conserved first and last residue. Fields, in order: J gene, V gene, CDR3 length, D gene, clone size, CDR3 DNA, CDR3 protein. A D gene is named only where the DNA matches it firmly. Clone size is not always given. Where it is, it says once, few, many or a class for expanded clones.

TRBJ1-1 TRBV7-3 13 TRBD1 NA TGTGCCAGCAGCATAGACAGGGACACTGAAGCTTTCTTT CASSIDRDTEAFF
TRBJ1-1 TRBV7-9 12 NA once TGTGCCAGCAGCTTAGCCGCGTCGGAAGCTTTCTTT CASSLAASEAFF
TRBJ1-3 TRBV6-5 14 NA NA TGTGCCAGCCGCGACACGGGGTCTGGAAACACCATATATTTT CASRDTGSGNTIYF
TRBJ2-1 TRBV3-1/TRBV3-2 15 TRBD2 NA TGTGCCAGCAGCCTATCAGGGGCTAGCGGGGTGAGTCAGTTCTTC CASSLSGASGVSQFF
TRBJ1-2 TRBV7-9 15 NA NA TGTGCCAGCAGCCTACAAGGAGGAGGAGGCTATGGCTACACCTTC CASSLQGGGGYGYTF
TRBJ1-4 TRBV5-1 15 NA NA TGCGCCAGCAGCTTGGGCGGGACCTATAATGAAAAACTGTTTTTT CASSLGGTYNEKLFF
TRBJ1-3 TRBV11-2 15 NA NA TGTGCCAGCAGCCCAGACAGCCTACCTGGAAACACCATATATTTT CASSPDSLPGNTIYF
TRBJ2-1 TRBV7-3 12 NA few TGTGCCAGCAGCTTAGAGTCGGGTGAGCAGTTCTTC CASSLESGEQFF
TRBJ1-2 TRBV6-5 15 TRBD1 NA TGTGCCAGCAGTAGAACGGGACAGGGGAACTATGGCTACACCTTC CASSRTGQGNYGYTF
TRBJ2-1 TRBV19 13 NA NA TGTGCCAGTAGCCCGACTAGTCTACGTGAGCAGTTCTTC CASSPTSLREQFF
TRBJ2-2 TRBV6-6 16 TRBD1 once TGTGCCAGCAGTTACGGGGGACAGGGCGGCACCGGGGAGCTGTTTTTT CASSYGGQGGTGELFF
TRBJ2-1 TRBV19 19 TRBD1 NA TGTGCCAGTAGTACCTACTCCCTCGGACAGGGCACCCCCCACAATGAGCAGTTCTTC CASSTYSLGQGTPHNEQFF
TRBJ1-1 TRBV19 11 NA NA TGTGCGAGTCAGGGGTATACTGAAGCTTTCTTT CASQGYTEAFF
TRBJ1-5 TRBV5-5 17 TRBD1 NA TGTGCCAGCAGCCTAGCCTTAAGGACAGGGGTACAGCAGCCCCAGCATTTT CASSLALRTGVQQPQHF
TRBJ2-3 TRBV10-3 16 TRBD1 NA TGTGCCATCAGTGAGCTGGGGGACAGGGGCACAGATACGCAGTATTTT CAISELGDRGTDTQYF
TRBJ1-2 TRBV11-2 12 NA once TGTGCCAGCAGCTTGTTTGGCTTTGGCTACACCTTC CASSLFGFGYTF
TRBJ2-1 TRBV30 13 NA NA TGTGCCTGGATGCCGTCGGGAAGGACCACGCAGTTCTTC CAWMPSGRTTQFF
TRBJ1-2 TRBV7-9 15 NA NA TGTGCCAGCAGCTTCCAAAGACAGGTTAACTATGGCTACACCTTC CASSFQRQVNYGYTF
TRBJ2-7 TRBV6-2/TRBV6-3 15 TRBD1 NA TGTGCCAGCAGTTCCTGGACAGGGGCTTCCTACGAGCAGTACTTC CASSSWTGASYEQYF
TRBJ1-1 TRBV2 13 TRBD1 NA TGTGCGAGCAAACGACAGGGGCACACTGAAGCTTTCTTT CASKRQGHTEAFF
TRBJ1-3 TRBV30 13 NA few TGTGCCCGTGGACAGCTCTCTGGAAACACCATATATTTT CARGQLSGNTIYF
TRBJ2-7 TRBV29-1 13 TRBD1 NA TGCAGCGCCAGGGGGATGTTCTCCTACGAGCAGTACTTC CSARGMFSYEQYF
TRBJ2-6 TRBV27 15 TRBD2 NA TGTGCCAGCAGTCCGCGGGGGTCTGGGGCCAACGTCCTGACTTTC CASSPRGSGANVLTF
TRBJ2-6 TRBV5-1 17 NA NA TGCGCCAGCAGCTTGGGGACAGAAATCTCTGGGGCCAACGTCCTGACTTTC CASSLGTEISGANVLTF
TRBJ1-1 TRBV28 15 NA NA TGTGCCAGCAGTCCCCGCAGCCAGGGTGGCACTGAAGCTTTCTTT CASSPRSQGGTEAFF
TRBJ2-5 TRBV10-1 17 TRBD2 NA TGCGCCAGCAGCAGACTAGCGGATTCGCCCTTTCAAGAGACCCAGTACTTC CASSRLADSPFQETQYF
TRBJ1-3 TRBV11-2 15 NA NA TGTGCCAGCAGCCCCACCGGCGGGTCTGGAAACACCATATATTTT CASSPTGGSGNTIYF